What follows are 3 T cell receptor beta chains derived from one specimen sequenced in a study of OX40 agonist ivuxolimab in advanced cancers. TCRdb's table, derived via immunoSEQ multiplex PCR, lists solely in-frame clones and lacks some. The sample has more than 55,000 clones, roughly 92% seen once. Sequences were derived from CD4+ or CD8+ T cells sorted from blood, sampled in a trial of the OX40 agonist ivuxolimab. The source is an adult with an advanced solid tumor such as melanoma, head and neck, liver or kidney cancer.

This clone turned up a few times. The chain uses TRBV19 and TRBJ1-1, with 7 bases that match TRBD1. Germline V gives CDR1 LNHDA, CDR2 SQIVND (reference sequence). CDR3 length equals 13 residues. After removal of 6 bases from V and 6 bases from J, the junction contained 7 bases not matched to a gene. The CDR3 loop is CASSPTGIAEAFF. CDR3 sequence (DNA): TGTGCCAGTAGCCCGACAGGGATCGCTGAAGCTTTCTTT. Combining the CDR3 with reference TRBV19 and TRBJ1-1 gives the whole variable domain DGGITQSPKYLFRKEGQNVTLSCEQNLNHDAMYWYRQDPGQGLRLIYYSQIVNDFQKGDIAEGYSVSREKKESFPLTVTSAQKNPTAFYLCASSPTGIAEAFFGQGTRLTVV.

The chain uses TRBV5-1 and TRBJ2-3; 9 nucleotides agree with TRBD1. Germline values: CDR1 SGHRS, CDR2 YFSETQ. CDR3 length: 16 residues. V lost 2 bases to trimming and J lost 4 bases; unmatched junction nucleotides: 8. The CDR3 is CASSFRTGVGADTQYF. Written as DNA, the CDR3 is TGCGCCAGCAGCTTTAGGACAGGGGTGGGGGCAGATACGCAGTATTTT.

The chain carries TRBV27 and TRBJ2-1; 10 bases are a match to TRBD2. V lost 3 bases, J lost 5 bases, and 19 bases stayed unmatched. The CDR3 contains 20 residues. Germline lookup yields CDR1 MNHEY and CDR2 SMNVEV (reference sequence). CDR3 residues: CASSFFAVASGSISDNEQFF. The CDR3 DNA is TGTGCCAGCAGTTTCTTTGCAGTGGCTAGCGGGAGTATTTCCGACAATGAGCAGTTCTTC.